This TCR beta chain was recovered during a study of OX40 agonist ivuxolimab in advanced cancers. Germline assignment: CDR1 SGHAT and CDR2 FQNNGV. The CDR3 extends over 14 amino acids. V gave up 0 bases and J gave up 3 bases, with 7 bases separating them. Some clones are missing from TCRdb's copy, which holds only in-frame ones; the method was immunoSEQ multiplex PCR. The table lists 45,000 to 50,000 clones, about 81% of them singletons. The chain employs TRBV11-2 and TRBJ2-3, with D perhaps matching TRBD1 (5 bases). This TCR was recovered from an adult with an advanced solid tumor such as melanoma, head and neck, liver or kidney cancer. The source material was CD4+ or CD8+ T cells sorted from blood, sampled in a trial of the OX40 agonist ivuxolimab. Here the CDR3 reads CASSLDRVTDTQYF. For the CDR3, the DNA is TGTGCCAGCAGCTTAGACAGGGTAACAGATACGCAGTATTTT.